This TCR beta chain was sequenced for a study of T cell responses to AZD1222 COVID-19 vaccine. Study details: Combined were second doses at about 4 or about 12 weeks. Whole-study results and caveats: In a largely white British group with more females than males, clonal diversity was possibly underestimated. Regions 160-218 and 743-854 held dominance among vaccine-associated CD4 TCRs, which spanned spike. At baseline, just five to seven AZD1222 recipients tested seropositive.

On this clone itself: Its antigen is not known.

V lost 1 base and J lost 4, with 10 bases in between. This CDR3 has 14 residues. Per the germline V gene, CDR1 is ENHRY and CDR2 is SYGVKD. Clones were sequenced by immunoSEQ multiplex PCR, and TCRdb holds only the in-frame ones, with some missing. This sample yields about 67,000 clones, of which 80% to 85% are seen a single time; roughly 20% belongs to the top ten. J is TRBJ1-2 and V is TRBV10-3; tentative D call: TRBD1 (6 bases). The origin of this receptor is an adult in good health. Specimen: peripheral blood, collected on day 0 of AZD1222 vaccination. The CDR3 bases are TGTGCCATCAGTGAGTTACAGGGTCCCTATGGCTACACCTTC. Amino acids: CAISELQGPYGYTF.